Listed below are T cell receptor beta chains from one sample, sequenced in a study of CD8 T cells in Susac syndrome. TCRdb re-derived calls from the immunoSEQ multiplex PCR reads in MiXCR, one entry per CDR3 protein. Of roughly 150,000 distinct CDR3 sequences listed, roughly 94% are singletons. Sequenced material: CD8+ T cells from PBMCs. Receptor source: a human donor with multiple sclerosis. The CDR3 runs from the conserved cysteine through the conserved F or W. The order of the fields is clone size, D gene, J gene, V gene, CDR3 protein, CDR3 DNA. The D gene is left open where the match is weak. Clone size is stated in some rows and not others, as once, few, many or a class when expanded.

NA | NA | TRBJ2-1 | TRBV20-1 | CSARDGGGSYNEQFF | TGCAGTGCTAGAGATGGGGGAGGATCCTACAATGAGCAGTTCTTC
NA | TRBD1 | TRBJ2-2 | TRBV27 | CASSPGGYTGELFF | TGTGCCAGCAGTCCAGGGGGTTACACCGGGGAGCTGTTTTTT
NA | TRBD1 | TRBJ2-3 | TRBV27 | CASSTTGGLTDTQYF | TGTGCCAGCAGTACAACAGGGGGGCTAACAGATACGCAGTATTTT
NA | NA | TRBJ2-1 | TRBV20-1 | CSARVQNEQFF | TGCAGTGCTAGAGTTCAGAATGAGCAGTTCTTC
few | TRBD2 | TRBJ2-1 | TRBV4-3 | CASSQDDLAGEYNEQFF | TGCGCCAGCAGCCAAGATGATCTAGCGGGGGAATACAATGAGCAGTTCTTC
once | NA | TRBJ1-1 | TRBV12-3/TRBV12-4 | CASSFKAEAFF | TGTGCCAGCAGTTTTAAGGCTGAAGCTTTCTTT
NA | NA | TRBJ2-7 | TRBV27 | CASSPSLGDRNYEQYF | TGTGCCAGCAGTCCCTCGCTGGGGGACCGCAACTACGAGCAGTACTTC
NA | TRBD1 | TRBJ1-2 | TRBV12-3/TRBV12-4 | CASSPWDRDHGYTF | TGTGCCAGCAGTCCATGGGACAGGGATCATGGCTACACCTTC
NA | NA | TRBJ1-6 | TRBV27 | CASSPSRGSPLHF | TGTGCCAGCAGTCCGAGCAGGGGCTCACCCCTCCACTTT
NA | TRBD2 | TRBJ2-3 | TRBV6-2/TRBV6-3 | CASSYEESGVRTDTQYF | TGTGCCAGCAGTTACGAAGAAAGCGGGGTTCGCACAGATACGCAGTATTTT
NA | TRBD1 | TRBJ2-7 | TRBV2 | CATRGTGSYEQYF | TGTGCCACCCGGGGGACAGGGTCCTACGAGCAGTACTTC
NA | NA | TRBJ1-1 | TRBV7-9 | CASSLGFTEAFF | TGTGCCAGCAGCTTAGGGTTCACTGAAGCTTTCTTT
NA | NA | TRBJ2-7 | TRBV7-8 | CASSFVMGESSYEQYF | TGTGCCAGCAGCTTCGTTATGGGGGAGAGCTCCTACGAGCAGTACTTC
NA | TRBD1 | TRBJ2-7 | TRBV5-4 | CASSSEDRSYEQYF | TGTGCCAGCAGCTCGGAGGACAGGAGCTACGAGCAGTACTTC
NA | NA | TRBJ1-1 | TRBV25-1 | CASSESQGAGTEAFF | TGTGCCAGCAGTGAATCACAGGGTGCGGGCACTGAAGCTTTCTTT
NA | NA | TRBJ2-1 | TRBV29-1 | CSVEDGKSSYNEQFF | TGCAGCGTTGAAGATGGCAAGAGCTCCTACAATGAGCAGTTCTTC
NA | NA | TRBJ2-7 | TRBV29-1 | CSVEGVRESLYEQYF | TGCAGCGTTGAAGGGGTCCGTGAGTCTCTCTACGAGCAGTACTTC
NA | TRBD1 | TRBJ2-1 | TRBV13 | CASSLGQGSQFF | TGTGCCAGCAGCTTGGGACAGGGTTCGCAGTTCTTC
NA | NA | TRBJ1-2 | TRBV19 | CASSMPTRSEPNYGYTF | TGTGCCAGTAGTATGCCGACAAGGAGTGAGCCTAACTATGGCTACACCTTC
few | TRBD1 | TRBJ1-6 | TRBV6-1 | CASRQGTNSPLHF | TGTGCCAGCAGACAGGGGACTAATTCACCCCTCCACTTT
NA | TRBD1 | TRBJ2-1 | TRBV20-1 | CSALGQGGLNEQFF | TGCAGTGCTCTGGGACAGGGTGGGTTGAATGAGCAGTTCTTC
NA | NA | TRBJ1-2 | TRBV7-9 | CASSPPRAGYTF | TGTGCCAGCAGCCCCCCCAGGGCTGGCTACACCTTC
NA | NA | TRBJ2-4 | TRBV7-8 | CASSLRPWGMLAKNIQYF | TGTGCCAGCAGCTTAAGGCCATGGGGGATGCTAGCCAAAAACATTCAGTACTTC
NA | NA | TRBJ2-3 | TRBV15 | CATSRVGQQKSTDTQYF | TGTGCCACCAGCAGAGTCGGACAGCAAAAGAGCACAGATACGCAGTATTTT
NA | NA | TRBJ2-2 | TRBV28 | CASSPNPNTGELFF | TGTGCCAGCAGTCCAAACCCGAACACCGGGGAGCTGTTTTTT
NA | NA | TRBJ2-5 | TRBV11-2 | CASSHEAEPQYF | TGTGCCAGCAGCCACGAGGCCGAACCCCAGTACTTC
NA | NA | TRBJ1-1 | TRBV29-1 | CSVELRGNTEAFF | TGCAGCGTTGAGTTGCGGGGGAACACTGAAGCTTTCTTT
NA | NA | TRBJ2-7 | TRBV7-9 | CASSPDSRREQYF | TGTGCCAGCAGCCCGGACTCTCGTCGCGAGCAGTACTTC
NA | TRBD2 | TRBJ2-3 | TRBV30 | CAWSFGGGQKTDTQYF | TGTGCCTGGAGCTTTGGGGGGGGTCAAAAGACAGATACGCAGTATTTT
NA | NA | TRBJ1-6 | TRBV13 | CASSLTTALGGGSPLHF | TGTGCCAGCAGCTTAACCACAGCATTGGGGGGTGGTTCACCCCTCCACTTT
NA | NA | TRBJ2-7 | TRBV11-3 | CASSLVGNEQYF | TGTGCCAGCAGCTTAGTCGGGAACGAGCAGTACTTC
NA | TRBD1 | TRBJ2-7 | TRBV27 | CASSLGQGAREQYF | TGTGCCAGCAGTTTAGGACAGGGGGCGCGGGAGCAGTACTTC
NA | NA | TRBJ1-1 | TRBV7-8 | CASSLGSVPNTEAFF | TGTGCCAGCAGCTTAGGGTCGGTACCGAACACTGAAGCTTTCTTT
NA | NA | TRBJ1-4 | TRBV12-3/TRBV12-4 | CASSLNRGQLFF | TGTGCCAGCAGTTTAAATCGGGGACAACTGTTTTTT
NA | NA | TRBJ1-2 | TRBV7-6 | CASSPQESYGYTF | TGTGCCAGCAGCCCGCAAGAAAGCTATGGCTACACCTTC
once | NA | TRBJ2-7 | TRBV9 | CASSVEGAGRYEQYF | TGTGCCAGCAGCGTAGAGGGGGCAGGGAGGTACGAGCAGTACTTC
NA | NA | TRBJ2-7 | TRBV28 | CASRPGPNSFYEQYF | TGTGCCAGCAGACCGGGGCCCAACAGTTTCTACGAGCAGTACTTC
NA | TRBD2 | TRBJ2-1 | TRBV3-1 | CASSPLAGPLYNEQFF | TGTGCCAGCAGCCCTCTAGCGGGGCCGCTCTACAATGAGCAGTTCTTC